This is a list of T cell receptor beta chains from one sample in a study of cytomegalovirus exposure and HLA in healthy donors. TCRdb keeps only in-frame clones here, not all; method: immunoSEQ multiplex PCR. The data show around 93,000 clones, nearly 80% seen once. Sequences were obtained from PBMCs. Receptor source: a woman in her forties in good health and CMV-seronegative. Both conserved end residues are part of each CDR3. Fields, in order: V gene, clone size, D gene, J gene, CDR3 protein, CDR3 DNA. The D gene is left open where the match is weak. The size field is filled for only some rows; it gives once, few, many or a size class.

TRBV11-1	NA	TRBD1	TRBJ2-1	CASSSTQGENEQFF	TGTGCCAGCAGCTCGACACAGGGGGAGAATGAGCAGTTCTTC
TRBV12-5	NA	TRBD1	TRBJ1-5	CASGLVRDRNNQPQHF	TGTGCTAGTGGTTTGGTACGGGACAGGAACAATCAGCCCCAGCATTTT
TRBV27	few	NA	TRBJ1-1	CASRTGPNTEAFF	TGTGCCAGCAGGACAGGACCGAACACTGAAGCTTTCTTT
TRBV5-1	few	NA	TRBJ1-3	CASSLRERGSGNTIYF	TGCGCCAGCAGCTTAAGGGAAAGGGGCTCTGGAAACACCATATATTTT
TRBV19	NA	NA	TRBJ1-1	CASSIVYGSEAFF	TGTGCCAGTAGTATAGTTTACGGGTCTGAAGCTTTCTTT
TRBV6-1	NA	NA	TRBJ1-5	CASSEDRVGQPQHF	TGTGCCAGCAGTGAAGACAGGGTGGGTCAGCCCCAGCATTTT
TRBV27	NA	NA	TRBJ1-2	CASSLGRGLNYGYTF	TGTGCCAGCAGTTTGGGAAGGGGTCTTAACTATGGCTACACCTTC
TRBV5-6	NA	NA	TRBJ2-1	CASSLRRRSPYNEQFF	TGTGCCAGCAGCTTGAGGAGGAGGAGCCCCTACAATGAGCAGTTCTTC
TRBV4-1	NA	TRBD1	TRBJ1-2	CASSLTTTDRRIHGYTF	TGCGCCAGCAGCCTTACAACCACGGACAGGCGAATCCATGGCTACACCTTC
TRBV29-1	NA	TRBD2	TRBJ2-1	CSVASGSSYNEQFF	TGCAGCGTTGCTAGCGGTAGCTCCTACAATGAGCAGTTCTTC
TRBV19	NA	NA	TRBJ2-2	CASSIRQGITGELFF	TGTGCCAGTAGTATTAGGCAGGGGATAACCGGGGAGCTGTTTTTT
TRBV5-5	NA	NA	TRBJ1-2	CASSLVRGVDGYTF	TGTGCCAGCAGCCTTGTCAGGGGTGTCGACGGCTACACCTTC
TRBV27	NA	TRBD1	TRBJ1-6	CASSRGVHNSPLHF	TGTGCCAGCAGCAGGGGGGTCCATAATTCACCCCTCCACTTT
TRBV5-1	NA	NA	TRBJ1-2	CASRYTEANYGYTF	TGCGCCAGCCGCTACACAGAAGCTAACTATGGCTACACCTTC
TRBV5-1	NA	NA	TRBJ2-7	CASSLRTVRYEQYF	TGCGCCAGCAGCTTGAGAACAGTCCGTTACGAGCAGTACTTC
TRBV5-6	few	NA	TRBJ1-4	CASTDKRREEKLFF	TGTGCCAGCACCGACAAGAGGAGGGAAGAAAAACTGTTTTTT
TRBV28	NA	NA	TRBJ2-7	CASSSSRVHEQYF	TGTGCCAGCAGTTCGTCCAGGGTCCACGAGCAGTACTTC
TRBV6-5	few	NA	TRBJ1-1	CASSYSGSSEAFF	TGTGCCAGCAGCTATTCTGGTAGTTCTGAAGCTTTCTTT
TRBV5-1	NA	NA	TRBJ2-7	CASSFRGNGSYEQYF	TGCGCCAGCAGCTTTCGGGGGAACGGCTCATACGAGCAGTACTTC
TRBV19	few	TRBD2	TRBJ2-1	CASKVTREARNEQFF	TGTGCCAGTAAGGTCACCCGGGAGGCGAGAAATGAGCAGTTCTTC
TRBV5-4	NA	TRBD1	TRBJ1-1	CASSFRTGANTEAFF	TGTGCCAGCAGCTTTAGGACAGGGGCTAACACTGAAGCTTTCTTT
TRBV28	NA	TRBD1	TRBJ1-5	CASRGGDRGPYGPQHF	TGTGCCAGCAGGGGGGGGGACAGGGGCCCCTATGGGCCCCAGCATTTT
TRBV7-9	NA	TRBD1	TRBJ1-1	CASSSRTGATAEAFF	TGTGCCAGCAGCTCCCGGACAGGAGCCACCGCTGAAGCTTTCTTT
TRBV28	NA	TRBD1	TRBJ2-7	CASSPTKGQGIYEQYF	TGTGCCAGCAGTCCGACGAAAGGACAGGGAATCTACGAGCAGTACTTC
TRBV2	NA	NA	TRBJ1-4	CASSRRGGLRSNEKLFF	TGTGCCAGCAGTAGGAGGGGAGGGTTGAGGAGTAATGAAAAACTGTTTTTT
TRBV6-6	once	NA	TRBJ2-2	CASSFTGTTTGELFF	TGTGCCAGCAGTTTCACAGGGACCACCACCGGGGAGCTGTTTTTT
TRBV5-1	NA	NA	TRBJ1-2	CASSLEDNKFYGYTF	TGCGCCAGCAGCTTGGAGGACAACAAATTCTATGGCTACACCTTC
TRBV25-1	once	NA	TRBJ1-2	CASSERGEYYGYTF	TGTGCCAGCAGTGAACGCGGGGAATACTATGGCTACACCTTC
TRBV27	NA	NA	TRBJ1-4	CASSGLGISFGKLFF	TGTGCCAGCAGTGGCCTCGGGATCTCTTTTGGAAAACTGTTTTTT
TRBV10-3	NA	NA	TRBJ1-2	CAISETERTNYGYTF	TGTGCCATCAGTGAGACAGAGAGAACTAACTATGGCTACACCTTC
TRBV7-9	NA	TRBD1	TRBJ1-1	CASSLSGQGRTEAFF	TGTGCCAGCAGCTTAAGTGGACAGGGAAGGACTGAAGCTTTCTTT
TRBV12-5	NA	NA	TRBJ2-5	CASQLGLQETQYF	TGTGCTAGCCAACTAGGTTTGCAAGAGACCCAGTACTTC
TRBV7-9	NA	NA	TRBJ1-1	CASSEGRGANTEAFF	TGTGCCAGCAGCGAGGGGCGGGGGGCGAACACTGAAGCTTTCTTT
TRBV27	NA	NA	TRBJ2-7	CASSLRGIGEQYF	TGTGCCAGCAGTTTACGGGGGATCGGCGAGCAGTACTTC
TRBV7-9	NA	NA	TRBJ2-3	CASSPSPSGRNTDTQYF	TGTGCCAGCAGCCCATCGCCCAGCGGGCGAAACACAGATACGCAGTATTTT
TRBV29-1	NA	TRBD1	TRBJ1-1	CSVRQGAGRNTEAFF	TGCAGCGTTAGACAGGGGGCCGGCAGGAACACTGAAGCTTTCTTT
TRBV6-6	NA	TRBD1	TRBJ2-3	CASSYPGTASTDTQYF	TGTGCCAGCAGTTACCCGGGGACAGCGAGCACAGATACGCAGTATTTT
TRBV14	NA	NA	TRBJ2-7	CASSGSTGYYEQYF	TGTGCCAGCAGCGGCTCGACAGGCTACTACGAGCAGTACTTC
TRBV27	once	NA	TRBJ1-6	CASSFIDNLDSPLHF	TGTGCCAGCAGTTTTATAGACAATTTAGATTCACCCCTCCACTTT
TRBV5-1	NA	TRBD1	TRBJ2-7	CASSFGTARGEQYF	TGCGCCAGCAGCTTCGGGACAGCCCGCGGCGAGCAGTACTTC
TRBV29-1	NA	NA	TRBJ2-3	CSVWLVADTQYF	TGCAGCGTCTGGCTAGTCGCAGATACGCAGTATTTT
TRBV2	once	NA	TRBJ2-5	CASRAQGTKETQYF	TGTGCCAGCAGGGCCCAAGGGACAAAAGAGACCCAGTACTTC
TRBV28	NA	NA	TRBJ1-5	CASNIDAGRSNQPQHF	TGTGCCAGCAACATAGACGCCGGGAGATCCAATCAGCCCCAGCATTTT
TRBV28	NA	TRBD1	TRBJ1-2	CASSSTGQGGDGYTF	TGTGCCAGCAGCTCCACTGGACAGGGGGGGGATGGCTACACCTTC
TRBV14	NA	NA	TRBJ2-2	CASSQDPGPNTGELFF	TGTGCCAGCAGCCAAGACCCAGGGCCGAACACCGGGGAGCTGTTTTTT
TRBV7-8	few	NA	TRBJ1-5	CASTNKPGTKLYSNQPQHF	TGTGCCAGCACCAACAAACCGGGAACCAAACTTTATAGCAATCAGCCCCAGCATTTT
TRBV11-1	NA	NA	TRBJ2-6	CASSFRRAGANVLTF	TGTGCCAGCAGCTTCCGTCGCGCTGGGGCCAACGTCCTGACTTTC